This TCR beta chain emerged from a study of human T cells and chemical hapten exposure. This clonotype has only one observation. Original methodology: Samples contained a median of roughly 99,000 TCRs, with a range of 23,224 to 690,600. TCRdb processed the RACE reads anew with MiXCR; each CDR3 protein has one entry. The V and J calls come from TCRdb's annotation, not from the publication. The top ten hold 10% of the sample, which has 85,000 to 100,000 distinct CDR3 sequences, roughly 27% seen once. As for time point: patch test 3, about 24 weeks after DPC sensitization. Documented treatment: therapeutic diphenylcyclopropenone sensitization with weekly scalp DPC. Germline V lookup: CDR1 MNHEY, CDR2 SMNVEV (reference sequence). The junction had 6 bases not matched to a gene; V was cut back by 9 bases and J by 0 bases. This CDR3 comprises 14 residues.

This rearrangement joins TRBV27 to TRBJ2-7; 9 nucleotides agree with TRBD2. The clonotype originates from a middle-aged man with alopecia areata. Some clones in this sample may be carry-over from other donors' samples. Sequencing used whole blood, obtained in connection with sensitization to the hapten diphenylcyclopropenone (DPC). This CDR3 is CASRLAAASYEQYF. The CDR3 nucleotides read TGTGCCAGTAGACTAGCGGCCGCCTCCTACGAGCAGTACTTC.